This is a list of T cell receptor beta chains from one sample in a study of CD8 T cells in ankylosing spondylitis. TCRdb re-derived calls from the 5' RACE reads in MiXCR, one entry per CDR3 protein. The data show about 150,000 distinct CDR3 sequences, roughly 34% seen once. The sequenced sample consisted of synovial fluid, either unsorted or a sorted T cell fraction (not recorded which). The receptors come from a male donor with ankylosing spondylitis. Both conserved end residues are part of each CDR3. The D gene is left open where the match is weak. Clone size, where shown, is once, few, many, or a class for clones that have expanded.

14	.	TRBJ2-3	.	TRBV5-1	TGCGCCAGCAGCTTGACCGGACAGTCAGATACGCAGTATTTT	CASSLTGQSDTQYF
17	.	TRBJ1-1	few	TRBV19	TGTGCCAGTAGTATCCCGTTAGGACGGGAGCGATTCACTGAAGCTTTCTTT	CASSIPLGRERFTEAFF
14	TRBD1	TRBJ1-2	few	TRBV6-2/TRBV6-3	TGTGCCAGCAGTCGCGGGACAGGGAACTATGGCTACACCTTC	CASSRGTGNYGYTF
15	TRBD1	TRBJ2-7	.	TRBV28	TGTGCCAGCAGTGATTCGGGACAGGGGAAACACGAGCAGTACTTC	CASSDSGQGKHEQYF
14	.	TRBJ2-6	few	TRBV28	TGTGCCAGTGGAGGGGGCTCTGGGGCCAACGTCCTGACTTTC	CASGGGSGANVLTF
18	TRBD2	TRBJ2-2	.	TRBV29-1	TGCAGCGTGCTCCGCTCTACTAGCGGGACTCCCAACACCGGGGAGCTGTTTTTT	CSVLRSTSGTPNTGELFF
13	.	TRBJ1-2	many	TRBV10-3	TGTGCCATCAGTGGGTTCAGGGAGGATGGCTACACCTTC	CAISGFREDGYTF
14	.	TRBJ1-2	.	TRBV7-9	TGTGCCAGCAGCTTAGCGGGAACAGGGTTGACTCACACCTTC	CASSLAGTGLTHTF
18	.	TRBJ2-3	.	TRBV5-1	TGCGCCAGCAGCTCCGCCCAAAGGGCAGAGACACGCACAGATACGCAGTATTTT	CASSSAQRAETRTDTQYF
16	.	TRBJ2-1	few	TRBV24-1	TGTGCCACCAGTGATCCTACAGGGGGGGTCTACAATGAGCAGTTCTTC	CATSDPTGGVYNEQFF
14	.	TRBJ1-4	once	TRBV11-2	TGTGCCAGCAGCTTAGACTCGACAACCTCAAAACTGTTTTTT	CASSLDSTTSKLFF
15	.	TRBJ1-5	few	TRBV3-1	TGTGCCAGCAGCCAAGGTTGGGGGGACCTAGGGGCCCAGCATTTT	CASSQGWGDLGAQHF
15	TRBD1	TRBJ2-5	.	TRBV20-1	TGCAGTGCTAGTCGCCCCGGGACAGTGGAGGAGACCCAGTACTTC	CSASRPGTVEETQYF
15	.	TRBJ2-3	.	TRBV7-2	TGTGCCAGCAGCTTTACGACGGGAGTCGCAGATACGCAGTATTTT	CASSFTTGVADTQYF
19	TRBD2	TRBJ2-2	.	TRBV29-1	TGCAGCGTTGTAACCGCGACTAGCGGGGTGCCCTATCTAGTTGGGGAGCTGTTTTTT	CSVVTATSGVPYLVGELFF
13	TRBD1	TRBJ1-2	few	TRBV29-1	TGCAGCGTTGACAGGGGGCGCGACTATGGCTACACCTTC	CSVDRGRDYGYTF
13	.	TRBJ1-2	many	TRBV20-1	TGCAGTGCTAGACCGACAGGTGGCTATGGCTACACCTTC	CSARPTGGYGYTF
16	.	TRBJ1-6	few	TRBV5-8	TGTGCCAGCAGCGCATTCGGGAGCTCCTATAATTCACCCCTCCACTTT	CASSAFGSSYNSPLHF
16	.	TRBJ1-3	.	TRBV12-3/TRBV12-4	TGTGCCAGCAGTCCCCGACAGGTCCGCTCTGGAAACACCATATATTTT	CASSPRQVRSGNTIYF
13	TRBD2	TRBJ2-5	.	TRBV30	TGTGCCTGGGCGGGACTAAATAGGGAGACCCAGTACTTC	CAWAGLNRETQYF
12	.	TRBJ2-3	.	TRBV20-1	TGCAGTGGGGTCCGGGGAGAGGATACGCAGTATTTT	CSGVRGEDTQYF
12	.	TRBJ2-1	few	TRBV20-1	TGCAGTGCCAGAGGCGGCCACAATGAGCAGTTCTTC	CSARGGHNEQFF
15	.	TRBJ1-5	few	TRBV12-3/TRBV12-4	TGTGCCAGCAGTTTGGCCGGGGCAGGCAATCAGCCCCAGCATTTT	CASSLAGAGNQPQHF
15	TRBD2	TRBJ2-1	.	TRBV20-1	TGCAGTGCTTTCACCATAGCGGGGACGCACAATGAGCAGTTCTTC	CSAFTIAGTHNEQFF
18	TRBD2	TRBJ2-3	.	TRBV11-1	TGTGCCAGCAGTTCACAAGGAACTAGCGGGAGTCTCACAGATACGCAGTATTTT	CASSSQGTSGSLTDTQYF
15	.	TRBJ2-3	.	TRBV4-2	TGTGCCAGCAGCCAAGATTGGCTAGCGACAGATACGCAGTATTTT	CASSQDWLATDTQYF
14	TRBD2	TRBJ2-3	.	TRBV20-1	TGCAGTGCTCCCGGGACTAGCAGGGCAGATACGCAGTATTTT	CSAPGTSRADTQYF
14	.	TRBJ1-1	.	TRBV20-1	TGCAGTGCTAGTGGGCAGCTGTGGGGTGCTGAAGCTTTCTTT	CSASGQLWGAEAFF
16	.	TRBJ1-4	once	TRBV7-9	TGTGCCAGCAGCTCATTAAGCGCAGGGTTTATTGAAAAACTGTTTTTT	CASSSLSAGFIEKLFF
17	TRBD2	TRBJ2-7	.	TRBV20-1	TGCAGTGCCGCGGGACTAGCGGGTTCCGCGCTCTCCTACGAGCAGTACTTC	CSAAGLAGSALSYEQYF
13	.	TRBJ1-1	.	TRBV30	TGTGCCTGGGTGGGGGCAGGGAACACTGAAGCTTTCTTT	CAWVGAGNTEAFF
14	TRBD2	TRBJ2-7	many	TRBV7-2	TGTGCCAGCAGCCCAATAGCGGGAGCCTACGAGCAGTACTTC	CASSPIAGAYEQYF
13	.	TRBJ1-1	many	TRBV2	TGTGCCAGCAACCAGGACAGAAACACTGAAGCTTTCTTT	CASNQDRNTEAFF
14	.	TRBJ1-5	.	TRBV20-1	TGCAGTGCGATTCCGGGGGCGGGCAATCAGCCCCAGCATTTT	CSAIPGAGNQPQHF
15	TRBD2	TRBJ2-7	.	TRBV7-9	TGTGCCAGCAGCCAAGACGCGGGGGGGCCCTACGAGCAGTACTTC	CASSQDAGGPYEQYF
15	TRBD1	TRBJ2-3	many	TRBV15	TGTGCCACCAGGACAGGGGTGGGAATCGGAGATACGCAGTATTTT	CATRTGVGIGDTQYF